This T cell receptor (beta chain) was sequenced in a study of beta chain features in type 1 diabetes. Reverse transcription of all isolated RNA meant that expressed TCRB transcripts were sequenced. Method: immunoSEQ multiplex PCR; TCRdb's copy keeps in-frame clones and lacks some. The sample lists over 700,000 clones, 17% occurring once. Study-level findings and limits: Patients with Type 1 diabetes showed moderately but significantly shorter TCRB CDR3s in all four CD4+ subsets.

On this clone itself: Its cognate antigen is unknown. One end of the junction varies from germline; a read error may be responsible.

The CDR3 sequence is 13 residues long. Germline V gene lookup returns CDR1 SSHAT and CDR2 FNYEAQ (reference sequence). Sequencing input: naive CD4+ T cells from blood. The chain is built from TRBV7-7 and TRBJ1-4; D possibly corresponds to TRBD1 (6 bases). The receptor was isolated from a woman between 18 and 30 years old in good health. In DNA form, the CDR3 reads TGTGCTAGCAGCGCCAGGGGAACCGAAAAACTGTTTTTT. This translates into CASSARGTEKLFF.